This TCR beta chain was sequenced for a study of cytomegalovirus exposure and HLA in healthy donors. Study in general: In a previous analysis, around 120 million unique TCR beta sequences were found from some 180 million T cells.

PCR amplification relied on 60 Vbeta primers (plus 13 Jbeta primers). Clones were sequenced by immunoSEQ multiplex PCR, and TCRdb holds only the in-frame ones, with some missing. Here the sample spans 70,000 or so clones, more than 80% being singletons. This clonotype was sampled from a woman in her 30s in good health and CMV-seropositive. The source material was PBMCs.

CDR3 DNA sequence: TGTGCCAGCAGCCAAGATCGGAGGGAGTGGGGCTACACCTTC. Its protein product is CASSQDRREWGYTF. This rearrangement joins TRBV4-2 to TRBJ1-2; D is unclear. The CDR3 length is 14 residues. Germline CDR1 reads LGHNA; CDR2 reads YNFKEQ. Trimming pared 0 bases from V and 8 bases from J, leaving 13 bases between.